A selection of T cell receptor beta chains follows, all from one sample in a study of cytomegalovirus exposure and HLA in healthy donors. Only in-frame clones appear in the TCRdb table, and some are missing; sequencing was by immunoSEQ multiplex PCR. The table includes about 170,000 clones, approximately 81% detected once. Source material: PBMCs. Every receptor here comes from a woman between 50 and 59 years old in good health and CMV-seronegative. Each CDR3 is given with its conserved first and last residue. D genes are given only for firm matches. Size values are once, few and many counts, or a class for expanded clones, and some rows have none.

>-|TRBV6-5|TRBJ1-5|12|-
CASSFLDQPQHF
>-|TRBV9|TRBJ2-1|14|TRBD1
CASSVVSGGGEQFF
>-|TRBV6-5|TRBJ2-7|14|-
CASSRQGGSYEQYF
>-|TRBV5-1|TRBJ1-4|14|-
CASSLGVRDEKLFF
>-|TRBV29-1|TRBJ1-1|12|TRBD1
CSVSGTVTEAFF
>-|TRBV11-2|TRBJ1-2|13|TRBD1
CASSATGDSGYTF
>-|TRBV6-4|TRBJ2-2|17|TRBD2
CASSDSITGGPTGELFF
>-|TRBV11-1|TRBJ2-1|16|TRBD2
CASSFGGGMSYNEQFF
>-|TRBV9|TRBJ2-1|13|TRBD2
CASSAGTSNEQFF
>-|TRBV11-1|TRBJ2-7|16|TRBD2
CASSKGTSGRPYEQYF
>-|TRBV28|TRBJ2-7|13|-
CASSFRSYYEQYF
>-|TRBV28|TRBJ2-7|17|TRBD2
CASRWGTSGRMPYEQYF
>-|TRBV28|TRBJ1-5|13|-
CASTGDGNQPQHF
>few|TRBV7-6|TRBJ2-2|16|-
CASSYPGGQNTGELFF
>-|TRBV6-5|TRBJ1-2|15|-
CASSPLPGGRYGYTF
>few|TRBV28|TRBJ2-5|13|-
CASSLFQAETQYF
>few|TRBV5-6|TRBJ2-5|15|TRBD2
CASSWTSGGRETQYF
>once|TRBV7-9|TRBJ2-1|14|-
CASSRGILHNEQFF
>-|TRBV28|-|15|TRBD2
CASSTTSGRAGEQYF
>-|TRBV5-1|TRBJ2-2|15|TRBD2
CASSLAGGFTGELFF
>-|TRBV28|TRBJ1-2|13|-
CASSAATGSGYTF
>once|TRBV7-8|TRBJ1-2|17|-
CASSLVIRETVNYGYTF
>-|TRBV21-1|TRBJ2-5|15|-
CASSTLTGDPETQYF
>-|TRBV5-4|TRBJ1-2|15|TRBD1
CASTYGGQGTYGYTF
>-|TRBV27|-|16|TRBD2
CASSHRSGLADYEQYF
>-|TRBV4-1|TRBJ1-1|18|-
CASSQEKGGFRVGTEAFF
>-|TRBV16|TRBJ2-5|14|TRBD2
CASSLGLAQETQYF
>few|TRBV6-5|TRBJ2-1|13|-
CASSYGANNEQFF
>-|TRBV4-2|-|15|TRBD2
CASSQEPSGSYEQYF
>-|TRBV7-9|-|17|-
CASSSLGANQGSDEQYF
>-|TRBV5-1|TRBJ2-1|13|-
CASSSDLPHEQFF
>-|TRBV5-1|TRBJ1-1|13|-
CASSLGGNTEAFF
>-|TRBV6-5|TRBJ2-2|14|-
CASSYSTGSGELFF
>-|TRBV2|TRBJ2-1|15|TRBD2
CASSKLAGEFNEQFF
>-|TRBV18|TRBJ2-1|13|-
CASSDKTNNEQFF
>once|TRBV12-5|TRBJ2-1|15|-
CASATGQSSYNEQFF
>few|TRBV28|TRBJ1-4|14|TRBD1
CASSSRGLDEKLFF
>-|TRBV4-3|TRBJ2-1|15|-
CASSQDPRGPNEQFF
>few|TRBV27|TRBJ2-2|17|-
CASSLQPDRANTGELFF
>-|TRBV9|TRBJ2-2|15|TRBD1
CASSEQGRGTGELFF
>-|TRBV5-1|TRBJ2-7|11|-
CASRSGSEQYF
>-|TRBV2|TRBJ2-1|15|TRBD2
CASKREAGGIYEQFF
>once|TRBV5-6|TRBJ2-5|13|TRBD2
CASSKLGGETQYF
>-|TRBV7-9|TRBJ1-1|14|TRBD1
CASSPTGGHTEAFF
>-|TRBV6-5|TRBJ1-2|12|TRBD1
CASSRGQGGYTF
>-|TRBV6-6|TRBJ2-7|15|-
CASTLPTGSTYEQYF
>-|TRBV5-1|TRBJ1-4|16|TRBD1
CASRPGQIATNEKLFF
>-|TRBV5-1|TRBJ2-1|15|TRBD1
CASSDRQGTYNEQFF
>few|TRBV9|TRBJ2-1|17|-
CASSVGLDLRGYNEQFF
>-|TRBV7-9|TRBJ2-5|16|-
CASSRYPRGSQETQYF
>-|TRBV7-9|TRBJ1-2|11|-
CASSLGSRNTF
>few|TRBV19|TRBJ1-1|14|-
CASKTLSENTEAFF